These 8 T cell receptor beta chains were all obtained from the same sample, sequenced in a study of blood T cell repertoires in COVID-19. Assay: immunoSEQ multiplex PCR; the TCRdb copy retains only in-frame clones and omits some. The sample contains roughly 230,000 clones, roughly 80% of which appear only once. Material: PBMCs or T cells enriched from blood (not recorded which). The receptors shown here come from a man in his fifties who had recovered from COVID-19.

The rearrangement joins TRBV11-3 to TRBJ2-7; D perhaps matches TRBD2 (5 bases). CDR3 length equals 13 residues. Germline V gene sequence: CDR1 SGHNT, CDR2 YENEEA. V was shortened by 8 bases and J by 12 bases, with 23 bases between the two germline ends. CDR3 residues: CASAGSSSGQRYF. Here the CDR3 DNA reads TGTGCCAGCGCAGGAAGTTCGAGCGGTCAAAGGTACTTC.

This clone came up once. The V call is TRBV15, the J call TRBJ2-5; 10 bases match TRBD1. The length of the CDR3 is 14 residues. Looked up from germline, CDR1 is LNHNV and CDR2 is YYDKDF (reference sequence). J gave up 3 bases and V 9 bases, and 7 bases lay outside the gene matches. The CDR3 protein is CATGDRGREETQYF. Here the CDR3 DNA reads TGTGCCACTGGGGACAGGGGAAGAGAAGAGACCCAGTACTTC.

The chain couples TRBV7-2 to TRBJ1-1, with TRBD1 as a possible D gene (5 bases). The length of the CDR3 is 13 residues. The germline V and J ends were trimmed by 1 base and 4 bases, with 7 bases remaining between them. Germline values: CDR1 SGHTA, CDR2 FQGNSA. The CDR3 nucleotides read TGTGCCAGCAGCTTAGGCGGGACCACTGAAGCTTTCTTT. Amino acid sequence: CASSLGGTTEAFF.

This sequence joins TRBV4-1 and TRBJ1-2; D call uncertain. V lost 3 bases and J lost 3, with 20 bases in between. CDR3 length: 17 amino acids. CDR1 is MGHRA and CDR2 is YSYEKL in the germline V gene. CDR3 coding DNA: TGCGCCAGCAGCCAGGGAGGTGGCTCAGCCCCATACTATGGCTACACCTTC. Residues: CASSQGGGSAPYYGYTF.

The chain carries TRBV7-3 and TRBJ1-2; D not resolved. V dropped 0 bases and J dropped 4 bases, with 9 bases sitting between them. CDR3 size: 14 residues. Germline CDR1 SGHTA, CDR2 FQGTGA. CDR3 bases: TGTGCCAGCAGCTTAACGGCGGGAACCTATGGCTACACCTTC. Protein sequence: CASSLTAGTYGYTF.

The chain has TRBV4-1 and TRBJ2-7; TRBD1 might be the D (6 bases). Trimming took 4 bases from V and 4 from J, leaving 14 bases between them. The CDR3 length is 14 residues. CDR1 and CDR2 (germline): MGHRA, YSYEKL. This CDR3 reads CASSLGQRDYEQYF. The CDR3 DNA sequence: TGCGCCAGCAGCCTCGGACAGCGTGATTACGAGCAGTACTTC.

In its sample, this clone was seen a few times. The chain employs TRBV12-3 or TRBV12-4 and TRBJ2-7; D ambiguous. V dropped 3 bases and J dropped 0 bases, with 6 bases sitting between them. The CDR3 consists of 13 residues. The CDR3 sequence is CASSLSYSYEQYF. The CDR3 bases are TGTGCCAGCAGTTTGTCTTACTCCTACGAGCAGTACTTC.

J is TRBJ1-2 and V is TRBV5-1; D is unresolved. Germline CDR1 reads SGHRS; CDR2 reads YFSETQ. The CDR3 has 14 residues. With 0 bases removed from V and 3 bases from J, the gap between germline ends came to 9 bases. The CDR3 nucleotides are TGCGCCAGCAGCTTGGTTTTAGGAGACTATGGCTACACCTTC. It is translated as CASSLVLGDYGYTF. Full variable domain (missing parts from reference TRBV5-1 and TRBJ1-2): KAGVTQTPRYLIKTRGQQVTLSCSPISGHRSVSWYQQTPGQGLQFLFEYFSETQRNKGNFPGRFSGRQFSNSRSEMNVSTLELGDSALYLCASSLVLGDYGYTFGSGTRLTVV.